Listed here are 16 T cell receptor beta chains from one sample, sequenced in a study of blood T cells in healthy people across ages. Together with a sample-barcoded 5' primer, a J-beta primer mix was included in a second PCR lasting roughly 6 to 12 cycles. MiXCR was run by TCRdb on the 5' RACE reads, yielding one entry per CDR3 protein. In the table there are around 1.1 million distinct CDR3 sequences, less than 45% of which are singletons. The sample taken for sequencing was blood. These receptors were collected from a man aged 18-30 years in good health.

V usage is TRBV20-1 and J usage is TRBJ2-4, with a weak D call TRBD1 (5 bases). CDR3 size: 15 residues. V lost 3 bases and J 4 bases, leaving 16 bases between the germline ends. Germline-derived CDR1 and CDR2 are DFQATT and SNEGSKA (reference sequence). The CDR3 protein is CSASPLVGAKNIQYF. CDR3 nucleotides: TGCAGTGCTAGCCCCCTTGTAGGGGCGAAAAACATTCAGTACTTC.

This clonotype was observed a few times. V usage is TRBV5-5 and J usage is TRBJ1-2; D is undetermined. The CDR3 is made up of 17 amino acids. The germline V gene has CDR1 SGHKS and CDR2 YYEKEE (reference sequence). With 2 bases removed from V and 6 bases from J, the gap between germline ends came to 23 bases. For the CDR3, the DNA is TGTGCCAGCAGCTTCCGAGTAAGGGTCCCCTATGGAGATGGCTACACCTTC. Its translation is CASSFRVRVPYGDGYTF.

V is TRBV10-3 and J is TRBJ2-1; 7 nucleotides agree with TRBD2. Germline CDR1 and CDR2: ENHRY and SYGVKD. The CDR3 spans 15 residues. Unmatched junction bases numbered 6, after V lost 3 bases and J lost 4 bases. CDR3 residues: CAISDGGGRYNEQFF. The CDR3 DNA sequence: TGTGCCATCAGTGATGGGGGGGGACGATACAATGAGCAGTTCTTC.

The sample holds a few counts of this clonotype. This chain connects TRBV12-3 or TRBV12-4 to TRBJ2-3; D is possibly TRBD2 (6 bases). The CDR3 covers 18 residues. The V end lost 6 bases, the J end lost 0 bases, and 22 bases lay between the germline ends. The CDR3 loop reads CASRRLGPGTGSTDTQYF. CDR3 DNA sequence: TGTGCCAGCAGGAGACTAGGGCCCGGTACGGGGAGCACAGATACGCAGTATTTT.

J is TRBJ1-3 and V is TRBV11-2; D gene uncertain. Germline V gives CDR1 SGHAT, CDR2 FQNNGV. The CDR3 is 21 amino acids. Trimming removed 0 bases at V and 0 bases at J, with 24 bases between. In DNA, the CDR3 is TGTGCCAGCAGCTTAGATTTTGCCCGTACAAGGTTTGCTAACTCTGGAAACACCATATATTTT. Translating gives CASSLDFARTRFANSGNTIYF.

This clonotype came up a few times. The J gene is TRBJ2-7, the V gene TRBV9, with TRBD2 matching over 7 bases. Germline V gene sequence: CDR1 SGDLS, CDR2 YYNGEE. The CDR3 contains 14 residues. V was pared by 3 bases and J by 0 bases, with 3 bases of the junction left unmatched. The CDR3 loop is CASSGTSASYEQYF. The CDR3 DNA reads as TGTGCCAGCAGCGGTACTAGCGCCTCCTACGAGCAGTACTTC.

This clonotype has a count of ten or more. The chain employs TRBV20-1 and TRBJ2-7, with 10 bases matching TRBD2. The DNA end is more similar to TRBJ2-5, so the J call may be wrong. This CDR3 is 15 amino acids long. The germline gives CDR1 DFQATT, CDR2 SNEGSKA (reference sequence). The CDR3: CSTTGTSVCMATQYF. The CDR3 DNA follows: TGCAGTACAACCGGGACTAGCGTTTGTATGGCGACCCAGTACTTC.

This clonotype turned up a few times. CDR3 in DNA: TGTGCCAGCAGTAAGACGTGGTCAGATACGCAGTATTTT. This codes for CASSKTWSDTQYF. V is TRBV25-1 and J is TRBJ2-3, with unresolved D. Germline V gene data show CDR1 as MGHDK and CDR2 as SYGVNS. Between the trimmed V and J ends, which lost 5 bases and 4 bases, there was a span of 10 bases. The CDR3 has 13 amino acids.

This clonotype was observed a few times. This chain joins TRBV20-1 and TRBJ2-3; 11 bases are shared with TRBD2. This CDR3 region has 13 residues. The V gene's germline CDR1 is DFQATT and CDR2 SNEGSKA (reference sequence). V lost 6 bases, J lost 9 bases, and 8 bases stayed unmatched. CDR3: CSASRTSGPTQYF. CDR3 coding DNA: TGCAGTGCCAGCCGGACTAGCGGGCCGACGCAGTATTTT.

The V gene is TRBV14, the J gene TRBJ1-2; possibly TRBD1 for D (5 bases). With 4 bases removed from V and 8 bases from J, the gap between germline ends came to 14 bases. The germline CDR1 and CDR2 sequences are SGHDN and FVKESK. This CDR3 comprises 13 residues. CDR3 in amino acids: CASSLGGVWGYTF. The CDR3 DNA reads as TGTGCCAGCAGCCTCGGGGGGGTTTGGGGCTACACCTTC.

In DNA, the CDR3 is TGCAGTGCTAGAGGCGCGGTAACTCGGGGGGGCTACACCTTC. It translates to CSARGAVTRGGYTF. The chain recombines TRBV20-1 with TRBJ1-2; D possibly corresponds to TRBD1 (5 bases). The V end lost 1 base, the J end lost 8 bases, and 17 bases lay between the germline ends. Germline CDR1 DFQATT, CDR2 SNEGSKA (reference sequence). The CDR3 runs to 14 residues.

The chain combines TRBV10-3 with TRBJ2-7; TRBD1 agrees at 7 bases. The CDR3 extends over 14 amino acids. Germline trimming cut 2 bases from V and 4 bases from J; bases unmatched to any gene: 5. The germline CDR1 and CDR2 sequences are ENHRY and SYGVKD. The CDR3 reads CAISERTQGYEQYF. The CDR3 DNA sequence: TGTGCCATCAGTGAGCGAACACAGGGGTACGAGCAGTACTTC.

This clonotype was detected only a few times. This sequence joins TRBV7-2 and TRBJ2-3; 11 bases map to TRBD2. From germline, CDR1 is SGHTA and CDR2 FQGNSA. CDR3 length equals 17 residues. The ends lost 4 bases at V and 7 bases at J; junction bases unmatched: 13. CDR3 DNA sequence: TGTGCCAGCAGCTCAACCACGCCGGGACTAGCGGTTAATACGCAGTATTTT. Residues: CASSSTTPGLAVNTQYF.

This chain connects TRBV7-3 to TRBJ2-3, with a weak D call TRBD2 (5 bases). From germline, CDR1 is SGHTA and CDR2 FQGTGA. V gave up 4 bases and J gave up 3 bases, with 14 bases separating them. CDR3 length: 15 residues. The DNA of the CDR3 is TGTGCCAGCAGCTCGCTAGCTGCCCCTACAGATACGCAGTATTTT. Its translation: CASSSLAAPTDTQYF.

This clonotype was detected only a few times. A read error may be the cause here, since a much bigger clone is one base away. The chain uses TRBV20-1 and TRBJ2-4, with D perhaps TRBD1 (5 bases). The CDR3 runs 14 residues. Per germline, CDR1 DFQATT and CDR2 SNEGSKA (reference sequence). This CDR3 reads CCADNRRAKNIQYF. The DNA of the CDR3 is TGCTGTGCCGATAACAGGAGAGCCAAAAACATTCAGTACTTC.

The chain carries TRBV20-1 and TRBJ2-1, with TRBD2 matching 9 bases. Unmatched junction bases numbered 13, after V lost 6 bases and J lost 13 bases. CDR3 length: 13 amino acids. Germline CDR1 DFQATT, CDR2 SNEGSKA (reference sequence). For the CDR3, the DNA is TGCAGTGCCCCTATAGCGGGGGAAGAGACCCAGTTCTTC. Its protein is CSAPIAGEETQFF.